This is a list of T cell receptor beta chains from one sample in a study of T-cell reconstitution after alpha-beta-depleted transplantation in children. MiXCR, run by TCRdb on the PCR reads, gives a single entry per CDR3 protein. Among some 290,000 distinct CDR3 sequences, 23% were seen once, and the ten largest hold roughly 11%. The sequencing used PBMCs, mostly from graft donor cells, collected 180 days after TCRalphabeta/CD19-depleted stem cell transplant. All receptors derive from a male patient younger than 18 who had a stem cell transplant for acute lymphoblastic leukemia, so the T cells may come from the graft donor. The CDR3 runs from the conserved cysteine through the conserved F or W. The D gene is left open where the match is weak. Not every row has a clone size; where given, it reads once, few, many or a size class.

D: NA
J: TRBJ2-2
size: NA
V: TRBV9
CDR3: CASSVRTMSGELFF
DNA: TGTGCCAGCAGCGTAAGGACTATGTCCGGGGAGCTGTTTTTT

D: TRBD2
J: TRBJ2-1
size: NA
V: TRBV7-6
CDR3: CASSRTSGSYIEQFF
DNA: TGTGCCAGCAGTCGAACTAGCGGGAGCTACATTGAGCAGTTCTTC

D: NA
J: TRBJ2-7
size: many
V: TRBV27
CDR3: CASSFQGYEQYF
DNA: TGTGCCAGCAGTTTCCAGGGCTACGAGCAGTACTTC

D: NA
J: TRBJ2-7
size: many
V: TRBV13
CDR3: CASSLVGRGYEQYF
DNA: TGTGCCAGCAGCTTAGTCGGCAGGGGCTACGAGCAGTACTTC

D: TRBD1
J: TRBJ1-2
size: NA
V: TRBV7-3
CDR3: CASSLDRFYGYTF
DNA: TGTGCCAGCAGCTTGGACAGGTTCTATGGCTACACCTTC

D: NA
J: TRBJ2-1
size: NA
V: TRBV7-3
CDR3: CASPERGGAYNEQFF
DNA: TGTGCCAGCCCGGAGAGAGGGGGGGCTTACAATGAGCAGTTCTTC

D: TRBD2
J: TRBJ2-1
size: few
V: TRBV9
CDR3: CASSALAGWDNEQFF
DNA: TGTGCCAGCAGCGCCTTAGCGGGATGGGACAATGAGCAGTTCTTC

D: NA
J: TRBJ2-4
size: few
V: TRBV9
CDR3: CASSLGMTGAKNIQYF
DNA: TGTGCCAGCAGCCTTGGCATGACCGGGGCCAAAAACATTCAGTACTTC

D: TRBD2
J: TRBJ2-1
size: few
V: TRBV5-1
CDR3: CASSLAIAGEQFF
DNA: TGCGCCAGCAGCTTGGCCATAGCGGGAGAGCAGTTCTTC

D: NA
J: TRBJ1-2
size: NA
V: TRBV7-2
CDR3: CASSFGLPGGYTF
DNA: TGTGCCAGCAGCTTTGGCCTGCCGGGTGGCTACACCTTC

D: NA
J: TRBJ2-1
size: few
V: TRBV5-1
CDR3: CASSEGMREFF
DNA: TGCGCCAGCAGCGAGGGGATGAGGGAGTTCTTC

D: TRBD2
J: TRBJ2-6
size: few
V: TRBV3-1
CDR3: CASSQDGTSGSPGANVLTF
DNA: TGTGCCAGCAGCCAAGATGGCACTAGCGGGAGCCCTGGGGCCAACGTCCTGACTTTC

D: NA
J: TRBJ1-4
size: NA
V: TRBV6-2/TRBV6-3
CDR3: CASTTFSWGGNEKLFF
DNA: TGTGCCAGCACCACCTTTTCTTGGGGCGGTAATGAAAAACTGTTTTTT

D: NA
J: TRBJ1-2
size: NA
V: TRBV12-3/TRBV12-4
CDR3: CATIRTNYGYTF
DNA: TGTGCCACCATCCGGACAAACTATGGCTACACCTTC

D: NA
J: TRBJ2-6
size: few
V: TRBV10-3
CDR3: CATDPEFISSGANVLTF
DNA: TGTGCCACCGATCCAGAATTCATCTCTTCTGGGGCCAACGTCCTGACTTTC

D: TRBD2
J: TRBJ2-3
size: NA
V: TRBV4-2
CDR3: CASSQVSGRGTDTQYF
DNA: TGTGCCAGCAGCCAAGTTAGCGGGAGAGGGACAGATACGCAGTATTTT

D: NA
J: TRBJ1-2
size: NA
V: TRBV25-1
CDR3: CASSVQLGREVGYGYTF
DNA: TGTGCCAGCAGTGTGCAATTGGGACGGGAGGTGGGCTATGGCTACACCTTC

D: TRBD2
J: TRBJ2-7
size: NA
V: TRBV4-1
CDR3: CASSQGPGLAYYEQYF
DNA: TGCGCCAGCAGCCAAGGGCCGGGACTAGCGTATTACGAGCAGTACTTC

D: NA
J: TRBJ2-7
size: few
V: TRBV4-2
CDR3: CASSQVGNGRTYVEQYF
DNA: TGTGCCAGCAGCCAAGTCGGAAATGGACGGACCTACGTGGAGCAGTACTTC